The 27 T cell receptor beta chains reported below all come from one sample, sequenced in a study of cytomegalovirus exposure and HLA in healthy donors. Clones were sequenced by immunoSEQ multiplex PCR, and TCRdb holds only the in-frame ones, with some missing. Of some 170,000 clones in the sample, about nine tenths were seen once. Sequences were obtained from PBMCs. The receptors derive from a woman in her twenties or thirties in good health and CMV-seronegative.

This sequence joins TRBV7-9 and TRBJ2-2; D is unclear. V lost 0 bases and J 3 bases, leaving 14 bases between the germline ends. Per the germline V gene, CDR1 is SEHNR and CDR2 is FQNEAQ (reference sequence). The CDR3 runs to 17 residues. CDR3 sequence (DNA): TGTGCCAGCAGCTTAGCGCTTAGACATGAGGACACCGGGGAGCTGTTTTTT. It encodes CASSLALRHEDTGELFF.

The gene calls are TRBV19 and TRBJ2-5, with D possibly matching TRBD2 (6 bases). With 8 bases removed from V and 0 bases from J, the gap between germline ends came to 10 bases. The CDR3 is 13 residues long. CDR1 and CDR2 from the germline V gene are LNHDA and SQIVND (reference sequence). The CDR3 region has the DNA TGTGCCAGTTCTAGCGTAGACCAAGAGACCCAGTACTTC. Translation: CASSSVDQETQYF.

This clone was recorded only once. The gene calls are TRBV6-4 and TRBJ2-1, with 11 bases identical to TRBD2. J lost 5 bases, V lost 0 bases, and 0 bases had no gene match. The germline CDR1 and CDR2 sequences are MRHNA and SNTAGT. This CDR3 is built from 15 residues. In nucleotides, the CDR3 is TGTGCCAGCAGTGACTCGACTAGCGGGAACAATGAGCAGTTCTTC. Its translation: CASSDSTSGNNEQFF.

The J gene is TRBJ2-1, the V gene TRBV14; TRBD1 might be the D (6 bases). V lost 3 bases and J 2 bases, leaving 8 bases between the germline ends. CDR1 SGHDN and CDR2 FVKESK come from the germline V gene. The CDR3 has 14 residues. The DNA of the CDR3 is TGTGCCAGCAGCCAGGGGGCCCCCTACAATGAGCAGTTCTTC. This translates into CASSQGAPYNEQFF.

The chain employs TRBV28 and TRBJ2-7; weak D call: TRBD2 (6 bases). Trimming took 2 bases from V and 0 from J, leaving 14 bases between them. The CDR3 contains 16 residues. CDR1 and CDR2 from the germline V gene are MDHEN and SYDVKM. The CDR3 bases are TGTGCCAGCAGTTTAGCCCTGGCGGAGGGCTCCTACGAGCAGTACTTC. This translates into CASSLALAEGSYEQYF.

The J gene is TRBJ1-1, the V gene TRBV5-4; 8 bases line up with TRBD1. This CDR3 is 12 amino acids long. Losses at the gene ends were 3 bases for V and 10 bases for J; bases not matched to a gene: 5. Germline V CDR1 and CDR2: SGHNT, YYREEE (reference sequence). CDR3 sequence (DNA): TGTGCCAGCAGCTCCTGGACAGGGTCAGCTTTCTTT. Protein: CASSSWTGSAFF.

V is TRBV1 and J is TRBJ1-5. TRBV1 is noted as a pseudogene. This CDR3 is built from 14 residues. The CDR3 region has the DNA TGCACCAGCAGCCAAGTCGGGAAAATCCAGCCCCAGCATTTT. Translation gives CTSSQVGKIQPQHF.

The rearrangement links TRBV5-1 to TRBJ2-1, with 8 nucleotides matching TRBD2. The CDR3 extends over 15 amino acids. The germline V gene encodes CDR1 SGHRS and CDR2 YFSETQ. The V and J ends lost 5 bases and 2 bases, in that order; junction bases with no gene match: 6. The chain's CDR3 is CASSISGGPYNEQFF. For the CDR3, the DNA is TGCGCCAGCAGTATATCGGGAGGGCCCTACAATGAGCAGTTCTTC.

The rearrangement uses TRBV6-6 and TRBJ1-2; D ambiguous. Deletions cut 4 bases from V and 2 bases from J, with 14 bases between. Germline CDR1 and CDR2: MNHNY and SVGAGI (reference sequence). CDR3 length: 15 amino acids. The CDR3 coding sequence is TGTGCCAGCAGTTCCGACACCACTAAGAACTATGGCTACACCTTC. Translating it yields CASSSDTTKNYGYTF.

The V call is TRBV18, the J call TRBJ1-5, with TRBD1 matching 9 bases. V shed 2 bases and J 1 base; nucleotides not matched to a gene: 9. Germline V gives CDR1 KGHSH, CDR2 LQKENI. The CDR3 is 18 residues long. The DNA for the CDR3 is TGTGCCAGCTCACCATCCGGGACAGGGAGCCCCAGCAATCAGCCCCAGCATTTT. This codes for CASSPSGTGSPSNQPQHF.

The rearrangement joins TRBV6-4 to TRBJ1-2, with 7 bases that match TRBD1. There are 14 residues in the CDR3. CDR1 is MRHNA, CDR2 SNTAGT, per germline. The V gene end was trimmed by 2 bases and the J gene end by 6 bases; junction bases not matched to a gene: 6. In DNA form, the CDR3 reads TGTGCCAGCAGTGACGAGGAGGGGGCGCATGGCTACACCTTC. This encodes CASSDEEGAHGYTF.

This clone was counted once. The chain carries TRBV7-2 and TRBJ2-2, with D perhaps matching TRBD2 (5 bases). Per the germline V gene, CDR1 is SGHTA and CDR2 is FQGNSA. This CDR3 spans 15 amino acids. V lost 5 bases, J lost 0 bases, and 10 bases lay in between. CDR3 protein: CASSVDSANTGELFF. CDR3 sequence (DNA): TGTGCCAGCAGCGTCGATAGCGCGAACACCGGGGAGCTGTTTTTT.

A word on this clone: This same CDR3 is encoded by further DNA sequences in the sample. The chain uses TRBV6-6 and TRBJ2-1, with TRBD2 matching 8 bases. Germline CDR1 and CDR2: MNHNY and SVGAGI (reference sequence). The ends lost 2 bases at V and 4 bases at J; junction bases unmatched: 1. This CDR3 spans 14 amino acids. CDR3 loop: CASSYRGGYNEQFF. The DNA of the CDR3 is TGTGCCAGCAGTTACCGGGGGGGTTACAATGAGCAGTTCTTC.

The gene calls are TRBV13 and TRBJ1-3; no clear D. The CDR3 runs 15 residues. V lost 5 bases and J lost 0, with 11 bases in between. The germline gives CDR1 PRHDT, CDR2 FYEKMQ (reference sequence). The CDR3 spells CASSRRVGSGNTIYF. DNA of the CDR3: TGTGCCAGCAGCCGAAGGGTCGGCTCTGGAAACACCATATATTTT.

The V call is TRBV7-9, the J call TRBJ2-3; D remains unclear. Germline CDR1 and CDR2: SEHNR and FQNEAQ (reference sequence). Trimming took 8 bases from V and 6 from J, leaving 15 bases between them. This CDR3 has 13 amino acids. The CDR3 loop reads CASATVQSDTQYF. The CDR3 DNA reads TGTGCCAGCGCTACGGTACAGTCGGATACGCAGTATTTT.

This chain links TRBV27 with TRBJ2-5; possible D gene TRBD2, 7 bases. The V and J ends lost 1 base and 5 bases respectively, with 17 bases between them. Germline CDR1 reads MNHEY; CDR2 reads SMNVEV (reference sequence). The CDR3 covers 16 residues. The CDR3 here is CASSLFRGGGVETQYF. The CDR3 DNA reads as TGTGCCAGCAGTTTATTCCGCGGAGGGGGGGTCGAGACCCAGTACTTC.

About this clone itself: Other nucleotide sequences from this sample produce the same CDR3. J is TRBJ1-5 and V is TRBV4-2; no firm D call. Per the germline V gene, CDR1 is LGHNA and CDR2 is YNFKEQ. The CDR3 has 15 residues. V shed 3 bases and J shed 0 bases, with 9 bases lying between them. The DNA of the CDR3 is TGTGCCAGCAGCCAGGAACAGTATAGCAATCAGCCCCAGCATTTT. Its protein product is CASSQEQYSNQPQHF.

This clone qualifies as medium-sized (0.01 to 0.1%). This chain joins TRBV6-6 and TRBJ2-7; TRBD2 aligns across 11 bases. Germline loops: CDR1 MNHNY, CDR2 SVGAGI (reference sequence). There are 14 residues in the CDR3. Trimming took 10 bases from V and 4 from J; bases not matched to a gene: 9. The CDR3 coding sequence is TGTGCCATCGGAGTAGCTAGCGGGGGGTACGAGCAGTACTTC. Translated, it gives CAIGVASGGYEQYF.

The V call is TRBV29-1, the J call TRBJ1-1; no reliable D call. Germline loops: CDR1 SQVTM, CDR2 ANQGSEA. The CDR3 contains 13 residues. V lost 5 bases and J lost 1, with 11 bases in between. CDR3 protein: CSVSQAENTEAFF. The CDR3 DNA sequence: TGCAGCGTTTCCCAGGCTGAGAACACTGAAGCTTTCTTT.

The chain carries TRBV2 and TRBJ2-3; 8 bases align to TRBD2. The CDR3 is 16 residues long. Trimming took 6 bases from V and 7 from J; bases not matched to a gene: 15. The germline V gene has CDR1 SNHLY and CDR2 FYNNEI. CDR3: CASSESPSAGAYTQYF. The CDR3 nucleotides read TGTGCCAGCAGCGAAAGCCCGTCAGCGGGGGCTTATACGCAGTATTTT.

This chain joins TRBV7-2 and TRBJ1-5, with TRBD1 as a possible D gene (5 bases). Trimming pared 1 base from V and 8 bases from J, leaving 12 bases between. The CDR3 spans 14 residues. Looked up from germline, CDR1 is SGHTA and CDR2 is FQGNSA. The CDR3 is CASSLGSGAKPQHF. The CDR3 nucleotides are TGTGCCAGCAGCTTAGGGTCCGGGGCGAAGCCCCAGCATTTT.

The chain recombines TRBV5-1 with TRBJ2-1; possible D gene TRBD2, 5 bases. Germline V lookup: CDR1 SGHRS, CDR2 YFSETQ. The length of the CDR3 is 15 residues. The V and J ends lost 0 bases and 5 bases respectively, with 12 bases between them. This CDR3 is CASSLAGKNDNEQFF. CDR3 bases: TGCGCCAGCAGCTTGGCGGGGAAAAATGACAATGAGCAGTTCTTC.

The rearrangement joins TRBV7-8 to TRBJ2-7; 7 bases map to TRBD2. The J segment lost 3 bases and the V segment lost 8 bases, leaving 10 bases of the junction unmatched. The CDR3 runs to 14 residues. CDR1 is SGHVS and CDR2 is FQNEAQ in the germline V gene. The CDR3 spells CASALGGPGYEQYF. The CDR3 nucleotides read TGTGCCAGCGCCCTGGGAGGGCCGGGCTACGAGCAGTACTTC. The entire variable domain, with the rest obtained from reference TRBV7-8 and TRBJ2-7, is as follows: GAGVSQSPRYKVAKRGQDVALRCDPISGHVSLFWYQQALGQGPEFLTYFQNEAQLDKSGLPSDRFFAERPEGSVSTLKIQRTQQEDSAVYLCASALGGPGYEQYFGPGTRLTVT.

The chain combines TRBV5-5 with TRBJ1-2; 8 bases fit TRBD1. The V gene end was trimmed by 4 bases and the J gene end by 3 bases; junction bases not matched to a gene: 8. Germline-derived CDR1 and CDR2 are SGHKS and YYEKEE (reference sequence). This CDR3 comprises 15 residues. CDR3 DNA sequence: TGTGCCAGCAGCCTCCGGGACAGGAACGACTATGGCTACACCTTC. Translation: CASSLRDRNDYGYTF.

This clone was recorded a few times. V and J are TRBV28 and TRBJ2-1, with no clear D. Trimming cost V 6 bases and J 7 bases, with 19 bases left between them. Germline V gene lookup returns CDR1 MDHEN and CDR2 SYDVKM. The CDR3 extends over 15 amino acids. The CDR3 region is CASSQLYAESNEQFF. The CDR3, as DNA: TGTGCCAGCAGCCAGTTATACGCGGAGTCGAATGAGCAGTTCTTC.

CDR3 nucleotide sequence: TGTGCCAGCAGCTTAGCCGCAGGCACGTTCCAGCCCCAGCATTTT. It codes for CASSLAAGTFQPQHF. This chain connects TRBV7-8 to TRBJ1-5; D uncertain. The V end was cut by 0 bases, the J end by 7 bases, with 13 bases between. CDR3 length: 15 amino acids. The germline V gene has CDR1 SGHVS and CDR2 FQNEAQ.

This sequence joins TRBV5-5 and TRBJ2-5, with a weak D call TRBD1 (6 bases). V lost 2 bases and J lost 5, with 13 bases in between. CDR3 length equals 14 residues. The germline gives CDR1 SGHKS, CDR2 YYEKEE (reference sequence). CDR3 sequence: CASSFRQVMETQYF. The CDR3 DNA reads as TGTGCCAGCAGCTTCCGACAGGTCATGGAGACCCAGTACTTC. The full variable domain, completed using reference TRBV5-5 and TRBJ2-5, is DAGVTQSPTHLIKTRGQQVTLRCSPISGHKSVSWYQQVLGQGPQFIFQYYEKEERGRGNFPDRFSARQFPNYSSELNVNALLLGDSALYLCASSFRQVMETQYFGPGTRLLVL.